This T cell receptor (beta chain) was documented in a study of tumor-infiltrating lymphocytes in oesophageal squamous cell carcinoma. Via MiXCR, TCRdb re-called the PCR reads, giving one row per CDR3 protein. The sample holds roughly 20,000 distinct CDR3 sequences, roughly 41% seen once. The sample comprised normal esophageal tissue next to the tumor. The TCR comes from a male donor with esophageal squamous cell carcinoma.

The CDR3 bases are TGTGCCAGCAGTGTCGAGCGGGGGGGGAGGGATACGCAGTATTTT. It is translated as CASSVERGGRDTQYF. The chain uses TRBV12-3 or TRBV12-4 and TRBJ2-3; 10 bases align to TRBD2. The CDR3 contains 15 residues. Trimming took 5 bases from V and 6 from J; bases not matched to a gene: 8.